This TCR beta chain was retrieved from a study of immune heterogeneity within non-small cell lung tumors. Of note for this clonotype: Antigen: not known.

Bulk tumor genomic DNA was the template, and each sample received about 590 ng. Widely spaced biopsies, several per primary tumor, were obtained at surgery. The study enrolled patients with untreated, newly diagnosed non-small cell lung cancer who underwent curative surgery. TCR beta CDR3 was amplified by multiplex PCR, first round around 9 cycles, 32 V and 13 J primers. TCRdb itself ran the multiplex PCR reads through MiXCR, one entry per CDR3 protein. The sample lists 8,500 to 10,000 distinct CDR3 sequences, 31% occurring once. Study outcomes and limitations: The correlation between local T-cell clonality and local tumor mutational burden was positive, moderate in strength and statistically significant, with R around 0.35. Different patients shared few of their high-frequency T-cell receptor beta clonotypes. Identical dominant CDR3 beta clonotypes recurred among a patient's tumor sites, alongside site-unique high-frequency clones.

Sequencing input: lung tumor tissue. This TCR was recovered from a man in his sixties with non-small cell lung cancer.

CDR3 sequence reads: CSARADRDHEQYF. The CDR3 DNA is TGCAGTGCTAGAGCGGACAGGGACCACGAGCAGTACTTC. The chain combines TRBV20-1 with TRBJ2-7; TRBD1 agrees at 8 bases. The trim removed 1 base at V and 5 bases at J, leaving 4 bases unmatched. The germline CDR1 and CDR2 sequences are DFQATT and SNEGSKA (reference sequence). The CDR3 has 13 amino acids.